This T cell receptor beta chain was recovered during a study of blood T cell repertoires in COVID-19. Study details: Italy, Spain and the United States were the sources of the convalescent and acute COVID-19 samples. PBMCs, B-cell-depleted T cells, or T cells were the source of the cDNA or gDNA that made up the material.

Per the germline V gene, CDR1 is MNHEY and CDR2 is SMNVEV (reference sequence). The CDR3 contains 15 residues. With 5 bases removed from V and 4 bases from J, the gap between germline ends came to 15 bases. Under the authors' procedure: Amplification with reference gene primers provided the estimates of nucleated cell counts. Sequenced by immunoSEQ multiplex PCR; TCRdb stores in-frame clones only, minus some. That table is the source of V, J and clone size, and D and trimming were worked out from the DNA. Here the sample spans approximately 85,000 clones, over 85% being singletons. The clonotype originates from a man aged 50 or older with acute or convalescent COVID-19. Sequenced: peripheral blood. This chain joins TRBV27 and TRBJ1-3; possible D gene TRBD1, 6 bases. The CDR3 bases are TGTGCCAGCAGTCCACAGGGAAGTCTAGGAAACACCATATATTTT. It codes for CASSPQGSLGNTIYF.